The present TCR beta chain was sequenced within a study of technical replicates of blood from a few donors. Only one count was recorded for this clone. Produced via immunoSEQ multiplex PCR; TCRdb's table is partial and in-frame only. The table has more than 65,000 clones, around 97% seen once; the top ten hold approximately 0.18%. The source of this sequence is a human donor in good health. The sequencing input was T cells isolated from PBMCs.

In DNA, the CDR3 is TGTGCCATCAGTGAAAATTCCCCCGGGACAGGGCTAAAAGAAGCTTTCTTT. Translated: CAISENSPGTGLKEAFF. J is TRBJ1-1 and V is TRBV10-3, with 9 bases identical to TRBD1. Germline lookup yields CDR1 ENHRY and CDR2 SYGVKD. This CDR3 has 17 amino acids. Losses at the gene ends were 3 bases for V and 8 bases for J; bases not matched to a gene: 16.